The 18 T cell receptor beta chains below all came from one sample that was sequenced in a study of cytotoxic CD8 clonotypes in ibrutinib-treated CLL. Assay used: immunoSEQ multiplex PCR; TCRdb lists only in-frame clones, some missing. The table has roughly 150,000 clones, more than 65% seen once. Sequenced material: PBMCs, taken after 12 months of ibrutinib treatment. These receptors were collected from a human donor with chronic lymphocytic leukemia.

Details on this clone: At one boundary the junction diverges from the germline segment, which might be a read error. The chain joins TRBV7-7 to TRBJ2-5, with 7 bases identical to TRBD1. The CDR3 is made up of 15 amino acids. Per the germline V gene, CDR1 is SSHAT and CDR2 is FNYEAQ (reference sequence). Here the CDR3 reads CASSYGTTGKETQYF. DNA for the CDR3: TGTGCTAGCAGCTATGGGACGACAGGGAAGGAGACCCAGTACTTC.

V usage is TRBV4-3 and J usage is TRBJ2-3; 9 nucleotides align to TRBD2. The CDR3 has 15 amino acids. With V trimmed by 3 bases and J by 2 bases, 3 bases remained unmatched. The germline V gene has CDR1 LGHNA and CDR2 YSLEER. The CDR3 loop is CASSHGTSITDTQYF. CDR3 coding DNA: TGCGCCAGCAGCCACGGGACTAGCATCACAGATACGCAGTATTTT.

The CDR3 sequence is CASSLSGGYEQYF. CDR3 nucleotides: TGTGCCAGCAGCTTGTCGGGAGGCTACGAGCAGTACTTC. The gene calls are TRBV5-5 and TRBJ2-7; 7 nucleotides line up with TRBD2. The CDR3 length is 13 residues. CDR1 is SGHKS, CDR2 YYEKEE, per germline (reference sequence). V lost 1 base to trimming and J lost 3 bases; unmatched junction nucleotides: 1.

This chain joins TRBV11-1 and TRBJ2-5, with D perhaps assigned TRBD1 or TRBD2 (5 bases each). With 5 bases removed from V and 3 bases from J, the gap between germline ends came to 10 bases. The length of the CDR3 is 13 residues. Germline CDR1 and CDR2: SGHAT and FQDESV (reference sequence). In DNA form, the CDR3 reads TGTGCCAGCAGCCCAGGGACCGAAGAGACCCAGTACTTC. It yields the protein CASSPGTEETQYF. Variable domain in full (rest from reference TRBV11-1 and TRBJ2-5): EAEVAQSPRYKITEKSQAVAFWCDPISGHATLYWYRQILGQGPELLVQFQDESVVDDSQLPKDRFSAERLKGVDSTLKIQPAELGDSAMYLCASSPGTEETQYFGPGTRLLVL.

The chain combines TRBV7-9 with TRBJ2-2, with D maybe TRBD1 (6 bases). Trimming removed 7 bases from V and 1 base from J, with 13 bases in between. Per germline, CDR1 SEHNR and CDR2 FQNEAQ (reference sequence). This CDR3 is built from 15 residues. DNA for the CDR3: TGTGCCAGCACCATACCGGGACAGAACACCGGGGAGCTGTTTTTT. It encodes CASTIPGQNTGELFF.

The chain has TRBV19 and TRBJ2-2; maybe TRBD1 (6 bases). The germline V gene encodes CDR1 LNHDA and CDR2 SQIVND (reference sequence). CDR3 size: 16 residues. Trimming removed 7 bases at V and 6 bases at J, with 21 bases between. Here the CDR3 DNA reads TGTGCCAGTATCTCACAGGGTTTGGTAATGTCCGGGGAGCTGTTTTTT. Translating it yields CASISQGLVMSGELFF.

This CDR3 reads CASSLEWGDGYTF. The CDR3 bases are TGTGCCAGCAGCTTAGAGTGGGGGGATGGCTACACCTTC. The chain uses TRBV7-2 and TRBJ1-2, with D possibly TRBD1 on 5 matching bases. Germline V gene data show CDR1 as SGHTA and CDR2 as FQGNSA. There are 13 residues in the CDR3. The V gene lost 1 base and the J gene lost 6 bases, with 9 bases spanning the gap.

The chain carries TRBV28 and TRBJ2-1; TRBD2 matches 15 bases. The CDR3 is 17 amino acids. Trimming took 5 bases from V and 7 from J; bases not matched to a gene: 9. CDR1 and CDR2 (germline): MDHEN, SYDVKM. The CDR3 DNA sequence: TGTGCCAGCAGTCCCGGACTAGCGGGAGGGCCGTTTAATGAGCAGTTCTTC. It encodes CASSPGLAGGPFNEQFF.

V is TRBV12-5 and J is TRBJ1-5; 8 positions match TRBD1. Germline V gene sequence: CDR1 LGHNT, CDR2 FRNRAP. After removal of 7 bases from V and 6 bases from J, the junction contained 5 bases not matched to a gene. CDR3 length: 13 residues. CDR3 in amino acids: CASAGQGSQPQHF. In DNA form, the CDR3 reads TGTGCTAGTGCCGGACAGGGCTCTCAGCCCCAGCATTTT.

V usage is TRBV10-3 and J usage is TRBJ2-1; either TRBD1 or TRBD2 may supply D (6 bases each). Germline V lookup: CDR1 ENHRY, CDR2 SYGVKD. Trimming pared 6 bases from V and 7 bases from J, leaving 16 bases between. This CDR3 region has 14 residues. The CDR3 protein is CAISGGWAENEQFF. The CDR3, as DNA: TGTGCCATCAGCGGGGGCTGGGCCGAAAATGAGCAGTTCTTC.

As to this clone: This same CDR3 is encoded by further DNA sequences in the sample. The chain uses TRBV28 and TRBJ1-1; D is ambiguous. Germline loops: CDR1 MDHEN, CDR2 SYDVKM. The V end was cut by 7 bases, the J end by 1 base, with 7 bases between. The CDR3 is 12 amino acids. In nucleotides, the CDR3 is TGTGCCAGCAAGGAGGGGAACACTGAAGCTTTCTTT. Translated: CASKEGNTEAFF.

The genes are TRBV21-1 and TRBJ1-3. TRBV21-1 is assigned pseudogene status. The CDR3 loop spans 15 amino acids. The CDR3 is CASSPKAETGNTIYF. CDR3 coding DNA: TGTGCCAGCAGCCCCAAGGCAGAAACTGGAAACACCATATATTTT.

The V and J genes are TRBV5-7 and TRBJ2-7; TRBD1 agrees at 7 bases. TRBV5-7 is assigned to the ORF class and has an uncertain function. This CDR3 comprises 14 residues. V shed 6 bases, J shed 1 base, and the junction held 7 bases outside the gene matches. This CDR3 reads CASTGRDRSYEQYF. The CDR3 DNA reads TGTGCCAGCACCGGCCGGGACAGATCCTACGAGCAGTACTTC.

This sequence joins TRBV5-4 and TRBJ2-3; TRBD2 aligns across 11 bases. Germline lookup yields CDR1 SGHNT and CDR2 YYREEE (reference sequence). CDR3 size: 15 residues. J was trimmed by 4 bases and V by 2 bases; bases with no gene match: 3. The CDR3 spells CASSLVAGGADTQYF. CDR3 bases: TGTGCCAGCAGCTTAGTAGCGGGGGGGGCAGATACGCAGTATTTT.

The chain uses TRBV11-2 and TRBJ2-2; possible D gene TRBD1, 6 bases. Germline V gene lookup returns CDR1 SGHAT and CDR2 FQNNGV. The CDR3 covers 15 residues. V shed 5 bases and J shed 1 base, with 11 bases lying between them. CDR3 amino acids: CASSPRTENTGELFF. For the CDR3, the DNA is TGTGCCAGCAGCCCGCGGACAGAGAACACCGGGGAGCTGTTTTTT.

V usage is TRBV2 and J usage is TRBJ2-3, with 13 nucleotides matching TRBD2. Germline V gives CDR1 SNHLY, CDR2 FYNNEI. This CDR3 has 17 amino acids. Germline trimming cut 0 bases from V and 0 bases from J; bases unmatched to any gene: 0. CDR3 sequence reads: CASSEAGLAGSTDTQYF. As DNA, the CDR3 is TGTGCCAGCAGTGAAGCGGGACTAGCGGGAAGCACAGATACGCAGTATTTT. The variable domain in full, completed from reference TRBV2 and TRBJ2-3, reads EPEVTQTPSHQVTQMGQEVILRCVPISNHLYFYWYRQILGQKVEFLVSFYNNEISEKSEIFDDQFSVERPDGSNFTLKIRSTKLEDSAMYFCASSEAGLAGSTDTQYFGPGTRLTVL.

In the case of this clone: Other nucleotide sequences in the sample specify the same CDR3. The chain combines TRBV5-6 with TRBJ2-1; no clear D. The germline CDR1 and CDR2 sequences are SGHDT and YYEEEE. The CDR3 length is 13 residues. V was pared by 0 bases and J by 4 bases, with 5 bases between. CDR3 coding DNA: TGTGCCAGCAGCTTGGTCAGTTACAATGAGCAGTTCTTC. It encodes CASSLVSYNEQFF.

This clone was recorded only once. The chain uses TRBV28 and TRBJ1-4, with unresolved D. CDR3 length: 13 residues. Germline V gene data show CDR1 as MDHEN and CDR2 as SYDVKM. V lost 2 bases to trimming and J lost 6 bases, with 7 bases between them. The CDR3 sequence is CASSLKFYEKLFF. The CDR3 DNA follows: TGTGCCAGCAGTTTAAAATTTTATGAAAAACTGTTTTTT.